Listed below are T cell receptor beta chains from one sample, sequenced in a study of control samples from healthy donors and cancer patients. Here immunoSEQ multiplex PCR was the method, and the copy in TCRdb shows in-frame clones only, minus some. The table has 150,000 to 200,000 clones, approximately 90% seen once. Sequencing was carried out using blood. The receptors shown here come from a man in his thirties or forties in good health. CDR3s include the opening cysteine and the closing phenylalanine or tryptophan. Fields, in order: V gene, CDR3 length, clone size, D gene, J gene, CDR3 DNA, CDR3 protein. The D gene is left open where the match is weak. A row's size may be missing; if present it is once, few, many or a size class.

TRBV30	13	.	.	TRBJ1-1	TGTGCCTGGTCAGGGGTTGTTGGCGCTGAAGCTTTCTTT	CAWSGVVGAEAFF
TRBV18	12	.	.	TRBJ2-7	TGTGCCAGCTCACCACAGGTGGGGGAGCAGTACTTC	CASSPQVGEQYF
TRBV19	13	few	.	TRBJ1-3	TGTGCCAGCCGGGCCACCTCTGGAAACACCATATATTTT	CASRATSGNTIYF
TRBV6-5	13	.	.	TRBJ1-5	TGTGCCAGCAGCCCCTGGAACAATCAGCCCCAGCATTTT	CASSPWNNQPQHF
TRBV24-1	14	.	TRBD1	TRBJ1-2	TGTGCCACCAGTAAAGGACAGGGCGACTATGGCTACACCTTC	CATSKGQGDYGYTF
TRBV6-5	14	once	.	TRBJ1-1	TGTGCCAGCAGGAAGACAGATTTGAACACTGAAGCTTTCTTT	CASRKTDLNTEAFF
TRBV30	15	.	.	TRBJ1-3	TGTGCCTGGAGTGTCGACTCCGCGAGGAGAAACACCATATATTTT	CAWSVDSARRNTIYF
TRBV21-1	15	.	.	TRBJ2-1	TGTGCCAGCAGCAAAGAGGGTTGGGCAGGGAATGAGCAGTTCTTC	CASSKEGWAGNEQFF
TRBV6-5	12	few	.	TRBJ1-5	TGTGCCAGCACCGGGGAGGGCCCAACCCAGCATTTT	CASTGEGPTQHF
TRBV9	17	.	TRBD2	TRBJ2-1	TGTGCCAGCAGCGCAAAGAAAACTAGCGGGAGGGGAGAGGAGCAGTTCTTC	CASSAKKTSGRGEEQFF
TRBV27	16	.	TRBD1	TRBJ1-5	TGTGCCAGCCAACGTACGACAGGGGGCAACTCTCAGCCCCAGCATTTT	CASQRTTGGNSQPQHF
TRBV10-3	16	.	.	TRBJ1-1	TGTGCCATCAGTGAGTCCCAGCGAGGGCTACTGGGTGAAGCTTTCTTT	CAISESQRGLLGEAFF
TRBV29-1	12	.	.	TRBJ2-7	TGCAGCGTTGCCTGGGACGGCTACGAGCAGTACTTC	CSVAWDGYEQYF
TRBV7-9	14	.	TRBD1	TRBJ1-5	TGTGCCAGCTGCCCGGACAGGGGCGATCAGCCCCAGCATTTT	CASCPDRGDQPQHF
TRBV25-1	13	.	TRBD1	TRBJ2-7	TGTGCCAGTTCCGGGACAGAGCACTACGAGCAGTACTTC	CASSGTEHYEQYF
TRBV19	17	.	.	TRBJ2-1	TGTGCCAGTAGTATAGATGGCCCGGCCTCAAGGTTCAATGAGCAGTTCTTC	CASSIDGPASRFNEQFF
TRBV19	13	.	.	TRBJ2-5	TGTGCCAGTAGTAGGGACAAACAAGAGACCCAGTACTTC	CASSRDKQETQYF
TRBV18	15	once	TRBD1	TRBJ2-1	TGTGCCAGCTCACCACGAGGGACAGGGGGCTATGAGCAGTTCTTC	CASSPRGTGGYEQFF
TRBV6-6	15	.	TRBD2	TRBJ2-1	TGTGCCAGCAGTTCAGGACTAGCGGGGGGGAATGAGCAGTTCTTC	CASSSGLAGGNEQFF
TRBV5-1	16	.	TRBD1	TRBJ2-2	TGCGCCAGCAGCCCCCAATCTACAGGGGTCACCGGGGAGCTGTTTTTT	CASSPQSTGVTGELFF
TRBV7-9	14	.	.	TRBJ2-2	TGTGCCAGCAGCCTCGGGCCGGACACCGGGGAGCTGTTTTTT	CASSLGPDTGELFF
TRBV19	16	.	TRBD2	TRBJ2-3	TGTGCCAGTAGTATAGCGACTAGCGGGGGGGCCGATACGCAGTATTTT	CASSIATSGGADTQYF
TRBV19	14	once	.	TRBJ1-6	TGTGCCAGTAGTCGGGACAACTATAATTCACCCCTCCACTTT	CASSRDNYNSPLHF
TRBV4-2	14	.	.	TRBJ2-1	TGTGCCAGCAGCCAAGTGGTGGGGAATAATGAGCAGTTCTTC	CASSQVVGNNEQFF
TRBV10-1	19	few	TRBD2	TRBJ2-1	TGCGCCAGCAGTGAGCCTCCTGGACTAGGGGAGGGCCTTGGGAATGAGCAGTTCTTC	CASSEPPGLGEGLGNEQFF
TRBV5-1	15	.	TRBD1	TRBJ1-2	TGCGCCAGCAGCTTGAGTATGACAGGGTCGGAAGGCTACACCTTC	CASSLSMTGSEGYTF
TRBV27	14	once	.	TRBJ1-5	TGTGCCAGCAGTTTATTCGGGATAGGACAGCCCCAGCATTTT	CASSLFGIGQPQHF
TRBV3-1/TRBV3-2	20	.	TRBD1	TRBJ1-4	TGTGCCAGCAGCCAAGATCTGAACAGGGGGCGTGATGCCTCGAATGAAAAACTGTTTTTT	CASSQDLNRGRDASNEKLFF
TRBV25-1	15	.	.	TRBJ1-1	TGTGCCAGCAGTGAAGGGGGCACGGTAATCACTGAAGCTTTCTTT	CASSEGGTVITEAFF
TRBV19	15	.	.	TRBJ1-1	TGTGCCAGTAGTATCAACAGGGAAATGAACACTGAAGCTTTCTTT	CASSINREMNTEAFF
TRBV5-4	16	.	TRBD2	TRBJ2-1	TGTGCCAGCACCTCGCGAGTGACTAGCGGGAGTAATGAGCAGTTCTTC	CASTSRVTSGSNEQFF
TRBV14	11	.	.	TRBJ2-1	TGTGCCAGCAGCCAAAGAAATGAGCAGTTCTTC	CASSQRNEQFF
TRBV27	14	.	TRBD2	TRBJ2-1	TGTGCCAGCACCTCGGGACTAGCGGGGTCCGAGCAGTTCTTC	CASTSGLAGSEQFF
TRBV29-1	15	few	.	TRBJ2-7	TGCAGCGTTGAAGATGACAAGGCTTCTTCCTACGAGCAGTACTTC	CSVEDDKASSYEQYF
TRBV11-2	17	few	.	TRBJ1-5	TGTGCCAGCAGCCCACGGGGAGGGGGGAAGAGCAATCAGCCCCAGCATTTT	CASSPRGGGKSNQPQHF
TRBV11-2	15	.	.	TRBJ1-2	TGTGCCAGCAGCTTAGTAGGGGGGACTAACTATGGCTATACCTTC	CASSLVGGTNYGYTF
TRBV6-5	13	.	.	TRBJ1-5	TGTGCCAGCAGGTCGTCGTTTGAGAGTTGGCAGCATTTT	CASRSSFESWQHF
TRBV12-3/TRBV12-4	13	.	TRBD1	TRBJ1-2	TGTGCCAGCCACCCGACAGGGAGCAATGGCTACACCTTC	CASHPTGSNGYTF
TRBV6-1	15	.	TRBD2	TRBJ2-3	TGTGCCAGCAGTGAAAGGGTAGCGGGGCAAGTAACGCAGTATTTT	CASSERVAGQVTQYF
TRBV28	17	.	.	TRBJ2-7	TGTGCCAGCAGGACGGGGGCAATAGGAGGTTCCATCTACGAGCAGTACTTC	CASRTGAIGGSIYEQYF
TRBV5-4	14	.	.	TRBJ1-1	TGTGCCAGCAGCTCTATACAGGGTTACACTGAAGCTTTCTTT	CASSSIQGYTEAFF
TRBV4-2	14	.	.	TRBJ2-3	TGTGCCAGCAGCCAAGGGTTATACACAGATACGCAGTATTTT	CASSQGLYTDTQYF
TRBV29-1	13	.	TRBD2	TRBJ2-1	TGCAGCGTTCCAAGCGGGAGTATCAGTGAGCAGTTCTTC	CSVPSGSISEQFF
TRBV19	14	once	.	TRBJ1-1	TGTGCCAGTAGCAGCAGGGCGTTGAACACTGAAGCTTTCTTT	CASSSRALNTEAFF
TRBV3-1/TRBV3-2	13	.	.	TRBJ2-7	TGTGCCAGCGGCCGGGACGGGACCTACGAGCAGTACTTC	CASGRDGTYEQYF
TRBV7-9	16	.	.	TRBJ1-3	TGTGCCAGCAGCTTAGCATTGGGCTCGAGCGGAAACACCATATATTTT	CASSLALGSSGNTIYF
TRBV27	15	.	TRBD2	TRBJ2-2	TGTGCCAGCAGTTTCGAGCGGGAAGGCACCGGGGAGCTGTTTTTT	CASSFEREGTGELFF
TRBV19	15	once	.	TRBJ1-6	TGTGCCAGTAGAACGTTGGGGGGCTACAATTCACCCCTCCACTTT	CASRTLGGYNSPLHF
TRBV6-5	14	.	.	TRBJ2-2	TGTGCCAGCATGCGCAGGGAGAGAACCGGGGAGCTGTTTTTT	CASMRRERTGELFF
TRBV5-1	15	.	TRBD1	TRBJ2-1	TGCGCCAGCAGCTTGGAGGGACAGCATTTCCATGAGCAGTTCTTC	CASSLEGQHFHEQFF
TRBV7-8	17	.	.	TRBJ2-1	TGTGCCAGCAGCTTAGAAAGACAGGTCCGGGCTTACAATGAGCAGTTCTTC	CASSLERQVRAYNEQFF
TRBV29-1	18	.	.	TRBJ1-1	TGCAGCGTTGTTGGTGGGTTTTATTGGGAGCGAATAAACACTGAAGCTTTCTTT	CSVVGGFYWERINTEAFF
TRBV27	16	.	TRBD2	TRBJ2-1	TGTGCCAGCAGTTTATCAGCGGGAGCGCAATACAATGAGCAGTTCTTC	CASSLSAGAQYNEQFF
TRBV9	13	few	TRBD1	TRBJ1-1	TGTGCCGCAGAGGTTACAGGGACCCTAGGGGGCTTCTTT	CAAEVTGTLGGFF